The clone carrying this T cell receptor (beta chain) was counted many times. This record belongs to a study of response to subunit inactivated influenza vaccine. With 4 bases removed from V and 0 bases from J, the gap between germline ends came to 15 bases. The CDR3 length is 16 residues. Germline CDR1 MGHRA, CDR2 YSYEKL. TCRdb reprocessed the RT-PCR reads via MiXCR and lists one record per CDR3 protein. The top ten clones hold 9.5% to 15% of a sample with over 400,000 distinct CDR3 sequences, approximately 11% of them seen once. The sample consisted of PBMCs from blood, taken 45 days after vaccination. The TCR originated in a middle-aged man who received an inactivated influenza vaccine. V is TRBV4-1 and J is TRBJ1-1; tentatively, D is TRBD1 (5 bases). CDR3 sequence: CASSPRTGGMNTEAFF. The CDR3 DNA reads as TGCGCCAGCAGCCCCCGGACGGGGGGAATGAACACTGAAGCTTTCTTT.